These 26 T cell receptor beta chains came from one sample sequenced in a study of spatial heterogeneity in lung cancer. The sample's time point: blood at routine non-recurrence follow-up after resection. From tumor, nontumor lung or frozen PBMC, whole RNA was taken unsorted for sequencing. TCRdb re-analysed the 5' RACE reads in MiXCR, keeping a single row per CDR3 protein. The data show around 110,000 distinct CDR3 sequences, 9% to 15% seen once. Material: PBMCs, obtained at follow-up. These receptors were taken from a male donor with early-stage non-small cell lung cancer.

The chain is built from TRBV2 and TRBJ1-2; tentatively, D is TRBD1 (6 bases). The CDR3 is 12 residues long. Trimming took 7 bases from V and 9 from J, leaving 15 bases between them. Germline lookup yields CDR1 SNHLY and CDR2 FYNNEI. CDR3 nucleotides: TGTGCCAGCAAGTTGGGGGCCCTTAGCTACACCTTC. Amino acid sequence: CASKLGALSYTF.

This clonotype was counted ten times or more. J is TRBJ1-5 and V is TRBV6-5; D call uncertain. Trimming removed 6 bases at V and 0 bases at J, with 9 bases between. The CDR3 is 14 residues long. In germline, CDR1 is MNHEY, CDR2 SVGAGI. CDR3 loop: CASRALASNQPQHF. CDR3 sequence (DNA): TGTGCCAGCAGGGCACTCGCTAGCAATCAGCCCCAGCATTTT.

This clonotype was counted a few times. The chain has TRBV28 and TRBJ2-1; 10 bases align to TRBD1. Looked up from germline, CDR1 is MDHEN and CDR2 is SYDVKM. V shed 6 bases, J shed 2 bases, and the junction held 4 bases outside the gene matches. The CDR3 is 15 residues long. The CDR3 region is CASRSGQGAYNEQFF. The CDR3 DNA reads as TGTGCCAGCAGGTCAGGACAGGGGGCCTACAATGAGCAGTTCTTC.

Here the CDR3 DNA reads TGTGCCAGCAGCCTTCTTGGGGAGCTGTTTTTT. This encodes CASSLLGELFF. This rearrangement joins TRBV3-1 to TRBJ2-2; D unresolved. The V end lost 4 bases, the J end lost 8 bases, and 5 bases lay between the germline ends. This CDR3 spans 11 amino acids. CDR1 is LGHDT, CDR2 YNNKEL, per germline (reference sequence).

The chain uses TRBV3-1 and TRBJ2-7; the match to TRBD1 covers 7 bases. V shed 1 base and J 5 bases; nucleotides not matched to a gene: 5. The CDR3 is 14 amino acids. Per germline, CDR1 LGHDT and CDR2 YNNKEL (reference sequence). The CDR3 spells CASSQALTGNEQYF. In nucleotides, the CDR3 is TGTGCCAGCAGCCAAGCTCTGACAGGGAACGAGCAGTACTTC.

This clonotype has just a few counts. As DNA, the CDR3 is TGTGCCATCAGTGACTCGCTAGAGATTGAAGCTTTCTTT. Protein sequence: CAISDSLEIEAFF. The V gene is TRBV10-3, the J gene TRBJ1-1; D gene uncertain. The CDR3 totals 13 residues. Germline V gene data show CDR1 as ENHRY and CDR2 as SYGVKD. V was clipped by 3 bases and J by 7 bases, with 12 bases between them.

This clonotype showed up many times. V and J are TRBV6-2 or TRBV6-3 and TRBJ1-5; D ambiguous. The germline V gene encodes CDR1 MNHEY and CDR2 SVGEGT. The CDR3 sequence is 16 residues long. Trimming left V 6 bases short and J 2 bases short, with 17 bases between. In DNA, the CDR3 is TGTGCCAGCAGACCCGGGTTTCGTGTAGGCAATCAGCCCCAGCATTTT. This codes for CASRPGFRVGNQPQHF.

The chain recombines TRBV10-3 with TRBJ2-7; tentatively, D is TRBD1 (6 bases). The CDR3 spans 15 residues. The germline V gene encodes CDR1 ENHRY and CDR2 SYGVKD. Trimming shortened V by 2 bases and J by 0 bases, and 11 bases separated the two germline ends. The DNA of the CDR3 is TGTGCCATCAGTGAGCAGGGGCGCTCCTCCTACGAGCAGTACTTC. Translation: CAISEQGRSSYEQYF.

This clonotype was counted many times. The rearrangement links TRBV19 to TRBJ2-4; D remains unclear. V gave up 6 bases and J gave up 5 bases, with 8 bases separating them. CDR1 and CDR2 from the germline V gene are LNHDA and SQIVND (reference sequence). The CDR3 runs 12 residues. DNA of the CDR3: TGTGCCAGTAGCCCCTCCCAAAACATTCAGTACTTC. This codes for CASSPSQNIQYF.

In its sample, this clonotype was seen many times. The rearrangement links TRBV11-2 to TRBJ2-5; 8 bases agree with TRBD2. The CDR3 covers 15 residues. CDR1 is SGHAT, CDR2 FQNNGV, per germline. With V trimmed by 3 bases and J by 1 base, 4 bases remained unmatched. The CDR3 nucleotides read TGTGCCAGCAGCTTCGGCGGGGGGATCCAAGAGACCCAGTACTTC. Translation: CASSFGGGIQETQYF.

A few counts support this clonotype. This chain connects TRBV7-9 to TRBJ1-3; D is uncertain. This CDR3 spans 16 amino acids. V gave up 1 base and J gave up 2 bases, with 12 bases separating them. CDR1 and CDR2 from the germline V gene are SEHNR and FQNEAQ (reference sequence). The CDR3: CASSLDGGIAGNTIYF. CDR3 nucleotides: TGTGCCAGCAGCTTAGATGGCGGGATCGCTGGAAACACCATATATTTT.

Ten or more counts support this clonotype. This rearrangement joins TRBV2 to TRBJ2-5, with D unresolved. The CDR3 is 16 amino acids. V lost 6 bases and J 5 bases, leaving 22 bases between the germline ends. Germline-derived CDR1 and CDR2 are SNHLY and FYNNEI. The CDR3 region has the DNA TGTGCCAGCAGGAGAACCGTCGGGTACCTCGGGGAGACCCAGTACTTC. It codes for CASRRTVGYLGETQYF.

There are many counts of this clonotype. The chain couples TRBV28 to TRBJ2-1; possibly TRBD1 for D (5 bases). Trimming pared 3 bases from V and 5 bases from J, leaving 11 bases between. The CDR3 extends over 14 amino acids. Germline values: CDR1 MDHEN, CDR2 SYDVKM. In DNA, the CDR3 is TGTGCCAGCAGTTTCTGGACAAACGACAATGAGCAGTTCTTC. Amino acid sequence: CASSFWTNDNEQFF.

In this sample, this clonotype turned up a few times. The chain recombines TRBV7-3 with TRBJ1-1; D unresolved. Germline assignment: CDR1 SGHTA and CDR2 FQGTGA. The CDR3 contains 13 residues. V lost 4 bases to trimming and J lost 3 bases, with 9 bases between them. CDR3 sequence reads: CASSSTGYTEAFF. DNA for the CDR3: TGTGCCAGCAGCTCAACGGGTTACACTGAAGCTTTCTTT.

A few counts support this clonotype. The chain combines TRBV6-5 with TRBJ1-5; D uncertain. The CDR3 covers 15 residues. V lost 5 bases, J lost 0 bases, and 11 bases lay in between. Germline assignment: CDR1 MNHEY and CDR2 SVGAGI. CDR3 sequence reads: CASSNHRGSNQPQHF. For the CDR3, the DNA is TGTGCCAGCAGTAACCACCGGGGTAGCAATCAGCCCCAGCATTTT.

The chain joins TRBV19 to TRBJ2-2; TRBD1 matches at 10 bases. CDR1 and CDR2 from the germline V gene are LNHDA and SQIVND (reference sequence). Trimming removed 4 bases from V and 3 bases from J; junction bases left unmatched: 8. The CDR3 contains 17 residues. The CDR3 loop is CASSSPTGGGDTGELFF. CDR3 in DNA: TGTGCCAGTAGTAGCCCGACAGGGGGCGGGGACACCGGGGAGCTGTTTTTT.

This clonotype has just a few counts. The V gene is TRBV6-6, the J gene TRBJ1-5, with TRBD1 matching over 7 bases. V was clipped by 6 bases and J by 10 bases; unmatched bases: 9. Per germline, CDR1 MNHNY and CDR2 SVGAGI (reference sequence). This CDR3 is 13 amino acids long. CDR3 in amino acids: CASRGDSLNPQHF. The CDR3, as DNA: TGTGCCAGCAGGGGGGACAGCCTTAATCCCCAGCATTTT.

The genes are TRBV6-2 or TRBV6-3 and TRBJ1-1; D ambiguous. V was clipped by 2 bases and J by 5 bases, with 9 bases between them. The CDR3 has 13 residues. Per the germline V gene, CDR1 is MNHEY and CDR2 is SVGEGT. The CDR3 here is CASSYNRRTEAFF. CDR3 nucleotide sequence: TGTGCCAGCAGTTACAACAGAAGAACTGAAGCTTTCTTT.

This clonotype has a count of ten or more. The chain links TRBV10-3 to TRBJ2-5, with D perhaps matching TRBD2 (5 bases). This CDR3 region has 13 residues. The V end lost 4 bases, the J end lost 2 bases, and 8 bases lay between the germline ends. From germline, CDR1 is ENHRY and CDR2 SYGVKD. In DNA, the CDR3 is TGTGCCATCAGTGGCGGGCATCAAGAGACCCAGTACTTC. Residues: CAISGGHQETQYF.

Many counts were recorded for this clonotype. The rearrangement uses TRBV5-5 and TRBJ2-4; D possibly uses TRBD1 or TRBD2 (5 bases each). Trimming shortened V by 0 bases and J by 0 bases, and 13 bases separated the two germline ends. There are 17 residues in the CDR3. Germline loops: CDR1 SGHKS, CDR2 YYEKEE (reference sequence). The CDR3 here is CASSLVVGTLAKNIQYF. Written as DNA, the CDR3 is TGTGCCAGCAGCTTGGTTGTCGGGACCCTAGCCAAAAACATTCAGTACTTC.

This clonotype was recorded a few times. The V call is TRBV5-1, the J call TRBJ1-3; D possibly corresponds to TRBD1 (5 bases). The length of the CDR3 is 19 residues. CDR1 is SGHRS and CDR2 is YFSETQ in the germline V gene. Trimming removed 3 bases from V and 0 bases from J, with 22 bases in between. The CDR3 sequence is CASSWREAPTVFSGNTIYF. The CDR3 region has the DNA TGCGCCAGCAGCTGGAGAGAGGCTCCGACAGTGTTCTCTGGAAACACCATATATTTT.

This clonotype was detected a few times. J is TRBJ1-6 and V is TRBV7-3, with unresolved D. V shed 4 bases and J shed 7 bases, with 8 bases lying between them. The germline V gene encodes CDR1 SGHTA and CDR2 FQGTGA. This CDR3 is built from 13 residues. Here the CDR3 reads CASSSSTNSPLHF. The CDR3 nucleotides are TGTGCCAGCAGCTCATCGACGAATTCACCCCTCCACTTT. The full variable domain, in which reference TRBV7-3 and TRBJ1-6 provide the parts outside the CDR3, is GAGVSQTPSNKVTEKGKYVELRCDPISGHTALYWYRQSLGQGPEFLIYFQGTGAADDSGLPNDRFFAVRPEGSVSTLKIQRTERGDSAVYLCASSSSTNSPLHFGNGTRLTVT.

In its sample, this clonotype ranks as medium-sized. The chain employs TRBV11-2 and TRBJ2-3; the D gene is possibly TRBD1 (5 bases). The CDR3 extends over 14 amino acids. Trimming left V 5 bases short and J 3 bases short, with 12 bases between. Germline V gives CDR1 SGHAT, CDR2 FQNNGV. CDR3 in DNA: TGTGCCAGCAGCGTGTCCAGGGTTACAGATACGCAGTATTTT. It specifies CASSVSRVTDTQYF.

To note about this clonotype: As the CDR3 is not closed by the conserved phenylalanine or tryptophan, this likely results from a read error. This sequence joins TRBV5-6 and TRBJ1-6, with D perhaps matching TRBD1 (5 bases). The CDR3 has 16 residues. Trimming took 0 bases from V and 7 from J, leaving 14 bases between them. Germline V gene lookup returns CDR1 SGHDT and CDR2 YYEEEE. The CDR3 is CASSLAKGAENSPLHL. DNA of the CDR3: TGTGCCAGCAGCTTGGCCAAAGGGGCCGAGAATTCACCCCTCCACTTG.

The genes are TRBV20-1 and TRBJ2-5; 8 bases agree with TRBD1. Trimming cost V 1 base and J 4 bases; bases outside gene matches: 5. The CDR3 loop spans 14 amino acids. Germline V gene data show CDR1 as DFQATT and CDR2 as SNEGSKA (reference sequence). The CDR3 spells CSARGQGQRETQYF. The CDR3, as DNA: TGCAGTGCTAGAGGACAGGGGCAACGAGAGACCCAGTACTTC.

CDR3 nucleotides: TGTGCCAGCAGTTACAGGCTTCCTCTGATAGATACGCAGTATTTT. Its protein is CASSYRLPLIDTQYF. The chain combines TRBV27 with TRBJ2-3; D might be TRBD1 (5 bases). This CDR3 is built from 15 residues. The V gene's germline CDR1 is MNHEY and CDR2 SMNVEV (reference sequence). V shed 4 bases and J shed 5 bases, with 16 bases lying between them.